This T cell receptor beta chain was found in a study of brain metastases from non-small cell lung cancer. There are 16 residues in the CDR3. The germline CDR1 and CDR2 sequences are MNHEY and SVGEGT. The V and J ends lost 2 bases and 4 bases respectively, with 15 bases between them. Clones were read by immunoSEQ multiplex PCR, and TCRdb kept only the in-frame ones, dropping some. The sample shows roughly 4,700 clones, roughly 80% of them seen only once. The rearrangement links TRBV6-2 or TRBV6-3 to TRBJ2-1; D gene uncertain. Source material: primary lung tumor tissue. This receptor was identified in a donor at least 40 years old with non-small cell lung cancer. CDR3 coding DNA: TGTGCCAGCAGTTACGTAGCCGAGCCCCCTTACAATGAGCAGTTCTTC. It encodes CASSYVAEPPYNEQFF.